One sample yielded the 21 T cell receptor beta chains listed below, sequenced in a study of blood T cell repertoires in COVID-19. The repertoire was sequenced with immunoSEQ multiplex PCR; TCRdb's copy has only in-frame clones and lacks some. Of about 280,000 clones in the sample, 89% were seen once. What was sequenced was PBMCs or T cells enriched from blood (not recorded which). Receptors originate from a woman aged 55-69 years who had recovered from COVID-19.

The gene calls are TRBV5-1 and TRBJ1-4, with 8 bases that match TRBD1. Trimming removed 4 bases from V and 5 bases from J; junction bases left unmatched: 4. This CDR3 comprises 14 residues. Germline loops: CDR1 SGHRS, CDR2 YFSETQ. CDR3 DNA sequence: TGCGCCAGCAGCCGGGACAGGCAAAATGAAAAACTGTTTTTT. Translation: CASSRDRQNEKLFF.

Details on this clone: Relative to the germline gene, one junction end is altered; a read error may explain this. The chain carries TRBV27 and TRBJ2-7; 9 nucleotides agree with TRBD2. Germline values: CDR1 MNHEY, CDR2 SMNVEV (reference sequence). The CDR3 runs to 16 residues. The CDR3 region is CASSPLQRGATYGQYF. The CDR3, as DNA: TGTGCCAGCAGTCCACTCCAGCGGGGGGCCACCTACGGGCAGTACTTC.

The V gene is TRBV5-1, the J gene TRBJ2-7; possibly TRBD2 for D (5 bases). CDR3 size: 14 residues. Per germline, CDR1 SGHRS and CDR2 YFSETQ. The ends were cut back, 0 bases at V and 1 base at J, with 8 bases in the middle. The CDR3 region is CASSLGRESYEQYF. The CDR3, as DNA: TGCGCCAGCAGCTTGGGCCGGGAATCCTACGAGCAGTACTTC.

The V gene is TRBV28, the J gene TRBJ2-7, with no clear D. V was cut by 8 bases and J by 0 bases, with 8 bases left in between. Germline lookup yields CDR1 MDHEN and CDR2 SYDVKM. The CDR3 has 12 residues. The DNA for the CDR3 is TGTGCCAGCCAGGTGGGCTCCTACGAGCAGTACTTC. It encodes CASQVGSYEQYF.

This rearrangement joins TRBV27 to TRBJ1-6; D remains ambiguous. The CDR3 has 12 amino acids. V lost 4 bases and J lost 15, with 13 bases in between. Germline lookup yields CDR1 MNHEY and CDR2 SMNVEV (reference sequence). CDR3 in amino acids: CASSSQVPYLHF. The CDR3 DNA is TGTGCCAGCAGTTCGCAGGTACCATACCTCCACTTT.

V and J are TRBV5-1 and TRBJ2-7, with TRBD1 matching 8 bases. Trimming took 5 bases from V and 3 from J; bases not matched to a gene: 7. Germline CDR1 is SGHRS and CDR2 is YFSETQ. This CDR3 comprises 14 residues. CDR3: CASRAGTGGYEQYF. The CDR3 DNA is TGCGCCAGCAGGGCCGGGACAGGAGGCTACGAGCAGTACTTC.

The chain couples TRBV5-1 to TRBJ2-1; 9 nucleotides line up with TRBD2. Germline CDR1 SGHRS, CDR2 YFSETQ. This CDR3 is 14 amino acids long. V shed 3 bases and J 6 bases; nucleotides not matched to a gene: 4. CDR3 amino acids: CASSSSGGSNEQFF. In nucleotides, the CDR3 is TGCGCCAGCAGCTCGAGCGGGGGGAGCAATGAGCAGTTCTTC. The full variable domain, with the rest looked up from reference TRBV5-1 and TRBJ2-1, is KAGVTQTPRYLIKTRGQQVTLSCSPISGHRSVSWYQQTPGQGLQFLFEYFSETQRNKGNFPGRFSGRQFSNSRSEMNVSTLELGDSALYLCASSSSGGSNEQFFGPGTRLTVL.

This chain connects TRBV5-4 to TRBJ1-2; 12 bases are a match to TRBD1. The V and J ends lost 5 bases and 7 bases, in that order; junction bases with no gene match: 12. Germline V gene lookup returns CDR1 SGHNT and CDR2 YYREEE (reference sequence). The length of the CDR3 is 16 residues. The CDR3, as DNA: TGTGCCAGCAGGACCGGGACAGGGGGCGCGGAGTCTGGCTACACCTTC. Protein sequence: CASRTGTGGAESGYTF.

J is TRBJ1-6 and V is TRBV19; D gene ambiguous. The V end lost 3 bases, the J end lost 0 bases, and 6 bases lay between the germline ends. Germline values: CDR1 LNHDA, CDR2 SQIVND (reference sequence). The CDR3 is 15 residues long. The CDR3 region has the DNA TGTGCCAGTAGTATGGGGAGCTCCTATAATTCACCCCTCCACTTT. Its protein is CASSMGSSYNSPLHF.

V usage is TRBV2 and J usage is TRBJ1-3; D call uncertain. The CDR3 has 15 amino acids. The germline V gene encodes CDR1 SNHLY and CDR2 FYNNEI. The ends were cut back, 1 base at V and 4 bases at J, with 11 bases in the middle. The CDR3 loop reads CASSEGLAAGNTIYF. In DNA, the CDR3 is TGTGCCAGCAGTGAAGGACTCGCAGCGGGAAACACCATATATTTT.

This clone was recorded once. The rearrangement joins TRBV2 to TRBJ1-1; D unresolved. V gave up 3 bases and J gave up 3 bases, with 8 bases separating them. The CDR3 consists of 13 residues. The germline V gene has CDR1 SNHLY and CDR2 FYNNEI. This CDR3 is CASSDGFYTEAFF. The DNA for the CDR3 is TGTGCCAGCAGTGACGGGTTCTACACTGAAGCTTTCTTT.

J is TRBJ2-1 and V is TRBV18; D unclear. V lost 4 bases and J lost 9, with 16 bases in between. CDR3 length: 14 residues. Germline V gene sequence: CDR1 KGHSH, CDR2 LQKENI. The CDR3, as DNA: TGTGCCAGCTCACTACACGACCCACCTAGTGAGCAGTTCTTC. Its protein is CASSLHDPPSEQFF.

The chain has TRBV28 and TRBJ1-1, with D tentatively TRBD1 (5 bases). The CDR3 covers 14 residues. The germline V gene has CDR1 MDHEN and CDR2 SYDVKM. The V end was cut by 3 bases, the J end by 4 bases, with 12 bases between. The CDR3 nucleotides read TGTGCCAGCAGTTTTCAGGGTAGATCCACTGAAGCTTTCTTT. Protein sequence: CASSFQGRSTEAFF.

The rearrangement joins TRBV9 to TRBJ1-1; no clear D. Trimming took 1 base from V and 1 from J, leaving 8 bases between them. The CDR3 consists of 14 residues. The V gene's germline CDR1 is SGDLS and CDR2 YYNGEE. CDR3 amino acids: CASSVQVTNTEAFF. CDR3 DNA sequence: TGTGCCAGCAGCGTACAGGTAACGAACACTGAAGCTTTCTTT. The whole variable domain, remainder taken from reference TRBV9 and TRBJ1-1, is DSGVTQTPKHLITATGQRVTLRCSPRSGDLSVYWYQQSLDQGLQFLIQYYNGEERAKGNILERFSAQQFPDLHSELNLSSLELGDSALYFCASSVQVTNTEAFFGQGTRLTVV.

This clone was counted ten times or more. V is TRBV5-4 and J is TRBJ1-6; TRBD1 might be the D (6 bases). Trimming took 4 bases from V and 7 from J, leaving 12 bases between them. The CDR3 totals 14 residues. Germline V lookup: CDR1 SGHNT, CDR2 YYREEE (reference sequence). CDR3 residues: CASSPEDRNSPLHF. CDR3 nucleotides: TGTGCCAGCAGCCCCGAAGACAGGAATTCACCCCTCCACTTT.

This chain uses TRBV19 with TRBJ1-2; D possibly corresponds to TRBD1 (6 bases). This CDR3 spans 17 amino acids. V shed 3 bases and J shed 6 bases, with 23 bases lying between them. CDR1 is LNHDA and CDR2 is SQIVND in the germline V gene (reference sequence). CDR3 nucleotides: TGTGCCAGTAGTATGAGAGGTGGGGGCAGCTCTAAGGATGGCTACACCTTC. Amino acid sequence: CASSMRGGGSSKDGYTF.

In this sample, this clone turned up once. This chain connects TRBV27 to TRBJ2-3; TRBD2 might be the D (6 bases). V lost 5 bases, J lost 2 bases, and 17 bases lay in between. This CDR3 spans 16 amino acids. Germline loops: CDR1 MNHEY, CDR2 SMNVEV (reference sequence). CDR3 in amino acids: CASSTGDFLYTDTQYF. The CDR3 nucleotides read TGTGCCAGCAGTACCGGGGACTTCTTATACACAGATACGCAGTATTTT.

The genes are TRBV6-6 and TRBJ2-1, with 11 bases lining up with TRBD1. The length of the CDR3 is 18 residues. J was trimmed by 0 bases and V by 5 bases; bases with no gene match: 9. Germline lookup yields CDR1 MNHNY and CDR2 SVGAGI (reference sequence). The CDR3 DNA reads TGTGCCAGCAGTCACCGGGACAGGGGGTTGAGCTCCTACAATGAGCAGTTCTTC. Protein sequence: CASSHRDRGLSSYNEQFF.

The chain recombines TRBV7-2 with TRBJ2-3, with D possibly TRBD2 on 6 matching bases. Germline-derived CDR1 and CDR2 are SGHTA and FQGNSA. The CDR3 is 12 amino acids. V shed 6 bases and J shed 4 bases, with 8 bases lying between them. CDR3 sequence reads: CASREGPDTQYF. In DNA, the CDR3 is TGTGCCAGCAGGGAGGGGCCAGATACGCAGTATTTT.

The V call is TRBV7-9, the J call TRBJ2-5, with D possibly being TRBD1 (6 bases). V dropped 5 bases and J dropped 2 bases, with 15 bases sitting between them. The V gene's germline CDR1 is SEHNR and CDR2 FQNEAQ (reference sequence). The CDR3 covers 15 residues. The CDR3 DNA is TGTGCCAGCAGCCCCGGACAGACTACACAAGAGACCCAGTACTTC. Its translation: CASSPGQTTQETQYF.

The chain employs TRBV7-9 and TRBJ2-5; D is possibly TRBD2 (5 bases). The CDR3 is made up of 12 amino acids. The germline V gene encodes CDR1 SEHNR and CDR2 FQNEAQ (reference sequence). The V end lost 5 bases, the J end lost 3 bases, and 7 bases lay between the germline ends. The CDR3 reads CASSNGKETQYF. DNA of the CDR3: TGTGCCAGCAGCAACGGGAAAGAGACCCAGTACTTC.